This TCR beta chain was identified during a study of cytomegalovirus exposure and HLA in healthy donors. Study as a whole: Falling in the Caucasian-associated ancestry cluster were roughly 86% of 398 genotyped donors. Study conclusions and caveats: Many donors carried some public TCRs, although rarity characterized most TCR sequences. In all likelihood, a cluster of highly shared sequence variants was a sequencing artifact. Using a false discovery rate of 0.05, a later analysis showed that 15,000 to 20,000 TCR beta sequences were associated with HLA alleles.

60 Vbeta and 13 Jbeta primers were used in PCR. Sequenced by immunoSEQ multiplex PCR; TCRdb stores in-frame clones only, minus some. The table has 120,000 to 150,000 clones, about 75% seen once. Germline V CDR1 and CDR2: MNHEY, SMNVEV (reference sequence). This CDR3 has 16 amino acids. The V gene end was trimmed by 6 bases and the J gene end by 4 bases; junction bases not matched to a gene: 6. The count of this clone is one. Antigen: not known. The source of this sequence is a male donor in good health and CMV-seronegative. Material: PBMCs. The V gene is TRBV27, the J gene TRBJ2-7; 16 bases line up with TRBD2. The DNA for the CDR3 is TGTGCCAGCAGCTGGGGACTAGCGGGAGGGAGATACGAGCAGTACTTC. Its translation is CASSWGLAGGRYEQYF.